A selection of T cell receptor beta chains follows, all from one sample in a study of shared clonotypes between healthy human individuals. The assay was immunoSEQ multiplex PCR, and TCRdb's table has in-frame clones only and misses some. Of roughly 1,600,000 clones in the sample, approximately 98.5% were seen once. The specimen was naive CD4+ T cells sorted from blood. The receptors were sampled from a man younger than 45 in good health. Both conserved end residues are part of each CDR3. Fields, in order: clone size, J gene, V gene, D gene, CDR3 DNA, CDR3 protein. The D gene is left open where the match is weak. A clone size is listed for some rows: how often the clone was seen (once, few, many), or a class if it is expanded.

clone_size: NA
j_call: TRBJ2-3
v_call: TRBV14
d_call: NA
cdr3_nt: TGTGCCAGCAGCCGCGCGGGACTTCGCACAGATACGCAGTATTTT
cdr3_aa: CASSRAGLRTDTQYF

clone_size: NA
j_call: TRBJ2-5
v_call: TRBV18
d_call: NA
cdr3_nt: TGTGCCAGCTCACCACGCCGGGCCAACCAAGAGACCCAGTACTTC
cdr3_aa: CASSPRRANQETQYF

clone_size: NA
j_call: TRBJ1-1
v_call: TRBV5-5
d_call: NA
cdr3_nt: TGTGCCAGCAGCTTGAATTATCTGGGGAACACTGAAGCTTTCTTT
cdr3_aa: CASSLNYLGNTEAFF

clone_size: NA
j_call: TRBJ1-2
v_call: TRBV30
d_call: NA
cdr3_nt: TGTGCCTCGCTCCGGGACAACTATGGCTACACCTTC
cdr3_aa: CASLRDNYGYTF

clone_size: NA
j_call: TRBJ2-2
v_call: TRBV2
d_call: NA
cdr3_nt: TGTGCCAGCAGTGTAGGGCCTGTACTGTTTTTT
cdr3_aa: CASSVGPVLFF

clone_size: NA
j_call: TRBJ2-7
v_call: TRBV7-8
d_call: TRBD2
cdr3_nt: TGTGCCAGCAGCTTAGTAGTTAGTGGACTAGTCTACGAGCAGTACTTC
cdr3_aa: CASSLVVSGLVYEQYF

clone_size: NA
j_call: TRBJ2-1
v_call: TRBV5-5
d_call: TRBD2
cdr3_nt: TGTGCCAGCAGCTCAAGCGGGAGGTTCTCCTACAATGAGCAGTTCTTC
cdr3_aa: CASSSSGRFSYNEQFF

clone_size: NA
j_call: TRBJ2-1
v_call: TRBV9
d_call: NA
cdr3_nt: TGTGCCAGCAGCCCTCACCTCAGGGCCGCTGAGCAGTTCTTC
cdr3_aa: CASSPHLRAAEQFF

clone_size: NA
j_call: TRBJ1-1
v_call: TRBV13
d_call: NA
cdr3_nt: TGTGCCAGCACCAAGGTGGCGATCCAAGCTTTCTTT
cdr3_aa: CASTKVAIQAFF

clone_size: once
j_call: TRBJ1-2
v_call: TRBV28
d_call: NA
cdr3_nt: TGTGCCAGCAATTTAGATTATGGCTACACCTTC
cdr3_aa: CASNLDYGYTF

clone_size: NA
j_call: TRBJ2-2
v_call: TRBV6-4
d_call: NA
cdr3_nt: TGTGCCAGCAGTCAACAGGGTCGGGGCACCGGGGAGCTGTTTTTT
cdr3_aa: CASSQQGRGTGELFF

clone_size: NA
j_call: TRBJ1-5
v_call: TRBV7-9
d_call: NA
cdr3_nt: TGTGCCAGCAGCCTACAGGGTCGCAATCAGCCCCAGCATTTT
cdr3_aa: CASSLQGRNQPQHF

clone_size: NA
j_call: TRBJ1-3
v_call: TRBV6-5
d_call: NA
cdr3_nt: TGTGCCAGCAGTTACTCTTACTCTGGAAACACCATATATTTT
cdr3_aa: CASSYSYSGNTIYF

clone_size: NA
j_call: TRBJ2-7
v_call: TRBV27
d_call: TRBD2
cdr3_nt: TGTGCCAGCAGAAAAGGGAGCGGGAAGGTCCCCTACGAGCAGTACTTC
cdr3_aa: CASRKGSGKVPYEQYF

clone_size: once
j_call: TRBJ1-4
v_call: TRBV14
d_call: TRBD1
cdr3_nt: TGTGCCAGCAGCGAACGGACAGGGAATAATGAAAAACTGTTTTTT
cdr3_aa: CASSERTGNNEKLFF

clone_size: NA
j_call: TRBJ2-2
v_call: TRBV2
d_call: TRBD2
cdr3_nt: TGTGCCAGCAGTGAATTAGCGGGAGGGCCCGGGGAGCTGTTTTTT
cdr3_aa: CASSELAGGPGELFF

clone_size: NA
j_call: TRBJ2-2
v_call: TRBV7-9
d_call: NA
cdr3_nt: TGTGCCAGCAGCTCAAACATGAACACCGGGGAGCTGTTTTTT
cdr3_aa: CASSSNMNTGELFF

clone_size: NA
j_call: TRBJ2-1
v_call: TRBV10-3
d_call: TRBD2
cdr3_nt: TGTGCCATCAGTGAGAGCCTAGCGGGAGGGCCCGGTGAGCAGTTCTTC
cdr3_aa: CAISESLAGGPGEQFF

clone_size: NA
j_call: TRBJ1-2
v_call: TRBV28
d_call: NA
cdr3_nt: TGTGCCAGCAGTACGGGGGGTGGCTACACCTTC
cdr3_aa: CASSTGGGYTF

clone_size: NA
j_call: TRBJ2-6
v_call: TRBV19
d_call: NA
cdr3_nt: TGTGCCAGTAGTATAGGTGGGGGCGCTGGGGCCAACGTCCTGACTTTC
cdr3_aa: CASSIGGGAGANVLTF

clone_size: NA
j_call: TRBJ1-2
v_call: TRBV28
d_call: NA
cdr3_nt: TGTGCCAGCAGTTTATCGGGGGAGAGAGGCTACACCTTC
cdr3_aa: CASSLSGERGYTF

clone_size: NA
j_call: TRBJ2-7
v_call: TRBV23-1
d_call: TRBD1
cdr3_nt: TGCGCCAGCACTTTGGGACAGAGTCCCTCCTACGAGCAGTACTTC
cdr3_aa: CASTLGQSPSYEQYF

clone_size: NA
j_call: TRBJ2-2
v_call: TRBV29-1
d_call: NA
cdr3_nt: TGCAGCGTTGATACCGGGAACACCGGGGAGCTGTTTTTT
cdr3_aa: CSVDTGNTGELFF

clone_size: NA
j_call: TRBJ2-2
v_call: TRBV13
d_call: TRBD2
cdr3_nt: TGTGCCAGCAGCTTCAAACGACTAGCGGTAAAGAACACCGGGGAGCTGTTTTTT
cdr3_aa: CASSFKRLAVKNTGELFF

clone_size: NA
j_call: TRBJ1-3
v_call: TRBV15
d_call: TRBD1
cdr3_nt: TGTGCCACCAGCAGAGTTACAGGGGGCTCTGGAAACACCATATATTTT
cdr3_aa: CATSRVTGGSGNTIYF

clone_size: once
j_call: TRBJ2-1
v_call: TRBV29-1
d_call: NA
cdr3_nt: TGCAGCGTTGCCTCTAGGGGTAATGAGCAGTTCTTC
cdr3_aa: CSVASRGNEQFF

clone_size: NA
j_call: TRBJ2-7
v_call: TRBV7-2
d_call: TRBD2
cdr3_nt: TGTGCCAGCAGCCCCAGTCGGGAGGCAAGTTCCGAGCAGTACTTC
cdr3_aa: CASSPSREASSEQYF

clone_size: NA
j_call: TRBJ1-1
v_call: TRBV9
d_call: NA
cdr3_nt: TGTGCCAGCAGCTCTCGGTGGAACACTGAAGCTTTCTTT
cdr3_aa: CASSSRWNTEAFF

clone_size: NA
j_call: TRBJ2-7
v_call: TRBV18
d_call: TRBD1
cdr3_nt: TGTGCCAGCTCACCACCGGACAGGGCCTCCTACGAGCAGTACTTC
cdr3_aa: CASSPPDRASYEQYF

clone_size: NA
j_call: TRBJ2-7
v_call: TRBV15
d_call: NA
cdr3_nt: TGTGCCACCAGCAGTGAGGGCCCCCCGCGGTCCTACTCCTACGAGCAGTACTTC
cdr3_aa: CATSSEGPPRSYSYEQYF

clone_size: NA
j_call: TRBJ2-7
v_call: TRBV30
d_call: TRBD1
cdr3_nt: TGTGCCTGTCCGTCCCGGGACAGGCAAAATCGCGGTTACGAGCAGTACTTC
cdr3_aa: CACPSRDRQNRGYEQYF

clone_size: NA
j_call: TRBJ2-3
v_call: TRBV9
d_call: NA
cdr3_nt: TGTGCCAGCAGCGTGAAATCAGATACGCAGTATTTT
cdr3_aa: CASSVKSDTQYF

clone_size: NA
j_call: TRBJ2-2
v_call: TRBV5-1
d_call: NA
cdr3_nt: TGCGCCAGCAGCTTGGAGGGACTTAAGACCGGGGAGCTGTTTTTT
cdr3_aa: CASSLEGLKTGELFF

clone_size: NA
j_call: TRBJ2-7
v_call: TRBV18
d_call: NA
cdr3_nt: TGTGCCAGCTCACCCCTGCAAGACAGTCGGGATACTTACTTC
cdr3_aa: CASSPLQDSRDTYF

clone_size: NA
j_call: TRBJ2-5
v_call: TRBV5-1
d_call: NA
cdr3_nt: TGCGCCAGCAGCACCTCACAAGAGACCCAGTACTTC
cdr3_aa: CASSTSQETQYF

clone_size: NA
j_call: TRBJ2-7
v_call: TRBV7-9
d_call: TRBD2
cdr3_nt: TGTGCCAGCAGCTTAGCTCGCTTCCCCCTAGCGGTCGAGCAGTACTTC
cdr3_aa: CASSLARFPLAVEQYF

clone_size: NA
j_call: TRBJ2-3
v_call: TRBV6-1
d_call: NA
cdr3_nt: TGTGCCAGCAGTGGCGAACAGAAACCTAGCACAGATACGCAGTATTTT
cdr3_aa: CASSGEQKPSTDTQYF

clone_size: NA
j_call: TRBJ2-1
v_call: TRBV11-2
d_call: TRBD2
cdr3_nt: TGTGCCAGCAGCTTCAAAAGCGGGAGGGCCTACAATGAGCAGTTCTTC
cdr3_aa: CASSFKSGRAYNEQFF

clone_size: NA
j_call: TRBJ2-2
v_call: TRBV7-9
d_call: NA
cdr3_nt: TGTGCCAGCAGCGGAGCAGGAGTTTTTAACACCGGGGAGCTGTTTTTT
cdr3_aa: CASSGAGVFNTGELFF

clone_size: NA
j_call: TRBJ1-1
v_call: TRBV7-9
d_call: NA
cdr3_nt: TGTGCCAGCAGCTTGGTTGGGGCCGGGCAACAAGCTTTCTTT
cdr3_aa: CASSLVGAGQQAFF

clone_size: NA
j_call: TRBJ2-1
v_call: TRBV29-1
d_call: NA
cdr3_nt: TGCAGCGTTCTACTCGGGACCGGGGGGCAGTTCTTC
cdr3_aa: CSVLLGTGGQFF

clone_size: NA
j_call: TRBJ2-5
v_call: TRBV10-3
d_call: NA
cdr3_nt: TGTGCCATCAGTGGGGGTCCGCAAGAGACCCAGTACTTC
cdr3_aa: CAISGGPQETQYF

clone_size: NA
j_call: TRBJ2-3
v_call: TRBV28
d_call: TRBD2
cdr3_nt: TGTGCCAGCAGTTTGAGCGGGGGGTTCACAGATACGCAGTATTTT
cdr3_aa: CASSLSGGFTDTQYF

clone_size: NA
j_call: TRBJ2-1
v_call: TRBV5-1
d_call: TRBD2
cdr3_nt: TGCGCCAGCAGCTTGGTACTAGCGGGAGGTTACAATGAGCAGTTCTTC
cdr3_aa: CASSLVLAGGYNEQFF

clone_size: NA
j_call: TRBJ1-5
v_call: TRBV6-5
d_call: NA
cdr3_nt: TGTGCCAGCAGTTACTGGGTGGGACAGCCCCAGCATTTT
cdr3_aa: CASSYWVGQPQHF